Given below is one TCR beta chain in context. The time point denotes: pre-sensitization, week 0. Documented treatment: therapeutic diphenylcyclopropenone sensitization with weekly scalp DPC. The CDR3 contains 15 residues. The ends were cut back, 2 bases at V and 2 bases at J, with 11 bases in the middle. CDR1 and CDR2 from the germline V gene are SGHTA and FQGNSA. These data come from a study of human T cells and chemical hapten exposure. TCRdb reanalysed the RACE reads using MiXCR and keeps one entry per CDR3 protein. The data show approximately 370,000 distinct CDR3 sequences, with around 5.5% seen just once and about 8.2% held by the top ten.

The sample was whole blood, taken in connection with sensitization to the hapten diphenylcyclopropenone (DPC). The TCR comes from a woman under 30 with alopecia areata. Some clones in this sample may be carry-over from other donors' samples. V and J are TRBV7-2 and TRBJ2-3; D unresolved. In DNA, the CDR3 is TGTGCCAGCAGCTTACAACTCATAATCACAGATACGCAGTATTTT. Translation: CASSLQLIITDTQYF.